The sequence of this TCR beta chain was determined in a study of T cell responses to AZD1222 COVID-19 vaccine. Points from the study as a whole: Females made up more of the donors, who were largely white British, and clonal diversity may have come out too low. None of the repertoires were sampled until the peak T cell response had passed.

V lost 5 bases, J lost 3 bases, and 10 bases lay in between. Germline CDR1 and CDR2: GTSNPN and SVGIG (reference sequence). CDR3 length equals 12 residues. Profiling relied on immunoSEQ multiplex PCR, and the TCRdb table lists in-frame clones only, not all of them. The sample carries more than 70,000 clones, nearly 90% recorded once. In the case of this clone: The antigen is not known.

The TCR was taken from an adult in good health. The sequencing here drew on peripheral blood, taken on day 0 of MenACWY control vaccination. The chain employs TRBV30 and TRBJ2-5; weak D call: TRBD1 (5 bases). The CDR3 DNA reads TGTGCCTGGTCAGGGTGGAAAGAGACCCAGTACTTC. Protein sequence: CAWSGWKETQYF.